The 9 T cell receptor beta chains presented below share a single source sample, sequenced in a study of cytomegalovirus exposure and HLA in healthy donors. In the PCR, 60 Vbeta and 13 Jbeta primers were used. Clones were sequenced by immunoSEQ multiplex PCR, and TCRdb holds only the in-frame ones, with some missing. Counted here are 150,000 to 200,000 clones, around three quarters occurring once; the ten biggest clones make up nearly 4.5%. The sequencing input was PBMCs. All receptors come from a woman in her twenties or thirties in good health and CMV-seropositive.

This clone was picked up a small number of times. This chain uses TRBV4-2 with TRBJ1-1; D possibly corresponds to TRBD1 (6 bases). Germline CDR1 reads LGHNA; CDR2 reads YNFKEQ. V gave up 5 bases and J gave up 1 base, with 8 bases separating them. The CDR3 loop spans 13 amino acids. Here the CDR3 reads CASSGTPNTEAFF. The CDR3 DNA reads TGTGCCAGCAGCGGGACACCGAACACTGAAGCTTTCTTT.

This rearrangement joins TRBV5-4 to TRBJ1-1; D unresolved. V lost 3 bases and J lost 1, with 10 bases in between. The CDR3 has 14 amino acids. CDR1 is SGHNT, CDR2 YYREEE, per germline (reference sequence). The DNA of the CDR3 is TGTGCCAGCAGCTCCCGACGGGGGAACACTGAAGCTTTCTTT. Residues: CASSSRRGNTEAFF.

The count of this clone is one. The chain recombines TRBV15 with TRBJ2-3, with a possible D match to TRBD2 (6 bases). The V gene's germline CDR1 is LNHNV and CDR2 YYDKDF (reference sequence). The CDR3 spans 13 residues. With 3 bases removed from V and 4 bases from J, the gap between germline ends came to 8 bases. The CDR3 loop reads CATSRGLPDTQYF. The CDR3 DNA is TGTGCCACCAGCAGGGGACTGCCAGATACGCAGTATTTT.

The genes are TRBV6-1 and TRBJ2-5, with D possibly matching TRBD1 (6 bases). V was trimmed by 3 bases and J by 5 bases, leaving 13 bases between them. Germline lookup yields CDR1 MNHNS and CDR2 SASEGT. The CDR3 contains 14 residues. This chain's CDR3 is CASSDGGSVETQYF. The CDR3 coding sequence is TGTGCCAGCAGTGATGGGGGCAGCGTGGAGACCCAGTACTTC.

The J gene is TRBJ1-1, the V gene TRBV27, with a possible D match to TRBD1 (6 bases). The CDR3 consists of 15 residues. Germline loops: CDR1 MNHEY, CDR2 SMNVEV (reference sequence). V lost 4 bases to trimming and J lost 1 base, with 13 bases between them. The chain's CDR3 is CASSSIRGRNTEAFF. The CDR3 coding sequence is TGTGCCAGCAGTTCGATCAGGGGCCGGAACACTGAAGCTTTCTTT.

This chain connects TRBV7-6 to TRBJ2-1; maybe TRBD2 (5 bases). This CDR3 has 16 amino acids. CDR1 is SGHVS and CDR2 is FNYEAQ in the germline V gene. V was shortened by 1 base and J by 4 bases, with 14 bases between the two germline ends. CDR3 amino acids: CASSLGSGRSYNEQFF. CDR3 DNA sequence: TGTGCCAGCAGCTTAGGGAGCGGAAGATCTTACAATGAGCAGTTCTTC. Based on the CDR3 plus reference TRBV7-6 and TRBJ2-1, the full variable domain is GAGVSQSPRYKVTKRGQDVALRCDPISGHVSLYWYRQALGQGPEFLTYFNYEAQQDKSGLPNDRFSAERPEGSISTLTIQRTEQRDSAMYRCASSLGSGRSYNEQFFGPGTRLTVL.

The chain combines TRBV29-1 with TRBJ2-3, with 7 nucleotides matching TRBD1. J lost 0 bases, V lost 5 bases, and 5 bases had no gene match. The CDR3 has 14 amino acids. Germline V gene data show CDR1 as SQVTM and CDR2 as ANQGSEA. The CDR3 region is CSVRGGQSTDTQYF. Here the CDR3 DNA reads TGCAGCGTTCGTGGGGGACAGAGCACAGATACGCAGTATTTT.

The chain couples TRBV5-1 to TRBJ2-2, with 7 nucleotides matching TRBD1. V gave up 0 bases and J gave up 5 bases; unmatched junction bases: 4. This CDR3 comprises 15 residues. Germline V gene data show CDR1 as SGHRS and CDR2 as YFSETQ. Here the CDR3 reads CASSLETGWTGELFF. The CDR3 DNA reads TGCGCCAGCAGCTTGGAGACAGGGTGGACCGGGGAGCTGTTTTTT.

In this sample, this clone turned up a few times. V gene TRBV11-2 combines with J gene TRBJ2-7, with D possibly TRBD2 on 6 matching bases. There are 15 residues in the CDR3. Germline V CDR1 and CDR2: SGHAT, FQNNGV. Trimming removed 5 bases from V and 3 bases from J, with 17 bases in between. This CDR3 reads CASSPIAEAHYEQYF. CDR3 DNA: TGTGCCAGCAGCCCGATAGCGGAGGCTCACTACGAGCAGTACTTC.